This T cell receptor (beta chain) was recorded in a study of cytotoxic CD8 clonotypes in ibrutinib-treated CLL. As for the study in general: After treatment lasting a median 12 months, range 6 to 36, response samples were collected.

Study-wide findings and caveats: Once treatment began, public clonotypes, which were uncommon, contracted or stayed stable.

Per the germline V gene, CDR1 is SGHKS and CDR2 is YYEKEE (reference sequence). The CDR3 consists of 17 residues. The V end was cut by 1 base, the J end by 0 bases, with 14 bases between. The data were produced by immunoSEQ multiplex PCR, yet TCRdb's version contains in-frame clones alone and is incomplete. The sample records 250,000 to 350,000 clones, more than 70% being singletons. Comment on this clone: What it binds is unknown.

The receptor was isolated from a human donor with chronic lymphocytic leukemia. The input for sequencing was PBMCs, taken at disease progression, from a patient treated with ibrutinib. The chain recombines TRBV5-5 with TRBJ1-3; perhaps TRBD1 as D (6 bases). In nucleotides, the CDR3 is TGTGCCAGCAGCTTGTATCACGGACAGCTCTCTGGAAACACCATATATTTT. Protein sequence: CASSLYHGQLSGNTIYF.